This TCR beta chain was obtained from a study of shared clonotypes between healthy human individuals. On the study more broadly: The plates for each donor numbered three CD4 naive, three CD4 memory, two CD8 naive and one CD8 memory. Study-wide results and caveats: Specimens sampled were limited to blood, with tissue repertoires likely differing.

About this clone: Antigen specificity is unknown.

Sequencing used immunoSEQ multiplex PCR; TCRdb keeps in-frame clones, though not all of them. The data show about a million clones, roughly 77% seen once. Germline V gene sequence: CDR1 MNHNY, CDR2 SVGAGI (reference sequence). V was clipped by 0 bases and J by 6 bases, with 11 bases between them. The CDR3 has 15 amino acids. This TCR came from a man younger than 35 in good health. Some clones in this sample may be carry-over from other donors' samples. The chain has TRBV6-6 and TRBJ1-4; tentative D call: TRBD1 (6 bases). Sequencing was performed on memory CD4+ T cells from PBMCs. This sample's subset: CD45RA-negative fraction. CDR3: CASSYSGGAYEKLFF. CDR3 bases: TGTGCCAGCAGTTACTCGGGGGGCGCCTATGAAAAACTGTTTTTT.